This passage covers 10 T cell receptor beta chains from one sample sequenced in a study of identical twins. TCRdb reanalysed the 5' RACE reads using MiXCR and keeps one entry per CDR3 protein. The sample lists around 1.7 million distinct CDR3 sequences, more than 30% occurring once. What was sequenced was cord blood. The receptor set was obtained from a newborn girl in good health.

This clonotype was detected only a few times. The V and J genes are TRBV20-1 and TRBJ2-3; 11 bases agree with TRBD2. The length of the CDR3 is 14 residues. Germline CDR1 is DFQATT and CDR2 is SNEGSKA (reference sequence). V lost 2 bases and J lost 8; bases outside the gene matches: 6. CDR3 nucleotides: TGCAGTGCTAGATTAGCGGGGGGGGAGGGTACGCAGTATTTT. It is translated as CSARLAGGEGTQYF.

This chain uses TRBV7-2 with TRBJ2-7; a weak D match, TRBD1 (5 bases). Germline assignment: CDR1 SGHTA and CDR2 FQGNSA. The CDR3 contains 12 residues. The V gene lost 6 bases and the J gene lost 6 bases, with 12 bases spanning the gap. The CDR3 region is CASSMGPSEQYF. Written as DNA, the CDR3 is TGTGCCAGCAGTATGGGGCCTTCCGAGCAGTACTTC.

V is TRBV4-2 and J is TRBJ2-1, with TRBD2 matching 10 bases. Germline lookup yields CDR1 LGHNA and CDR2 YNFKEQ. The CDR3 spans 16 residues. The V segment lost 1 base and the J segment 4 bases; nucleotides outside the gene matches: 4. CDR3 nucleotides: TGTGCCAGCAGCCAAGTTCCACTAGCGGGGTACAATGAGCAGTTCTTC. Amino acid sequence: CASSQVPLAGYNEQFF.

This clonotype occurred many times. The chain recombines TRBV7-2 with TRBJ2-4, with 7 bases matching TRBD1. The germline CDR1 and CDR2 sequences are SGHTA and FQGNSA. Unmatched junction bases numbered 7, after V lost 5 bases and J lost 0 bases. The CDR3 runs 16 residues. The CDR3 DNA reads TGTGCCAGCAGCCCACAGGGGAACCTAGCCAAAAACATTCAGTACTTC. It specifies CASSPQGNLAKNIQYF.

The chain joins TRBV3-1 to TRBJ1-5; D remains ambiguous. Per germline, CDR1 LGHDT and CDR2 YNNKEL (reference sequence). V shed 1 base and J shed 3 bases, with 7 bases lying between them. The CDR3 loop spans 14 amino acids. As DNA, the CDR3 is TGTGCCAGCAGCCAAGGGATCCTCAATCAGCCCCAGCATTTT. Translating it yields CASSQGILNQPQHF.

The CDR3 here is CAISESGVRMNTEAFF. CDR3 bases: TGTGCCATCAGTGAGTCGGGGGTACGCATGAACACTGAAGCTTTCTTT. This chain uses TRBV10-3 with TRBJ1-1; tentative D call: TRBD1 (5 bases). Germline CDR1 and CDR2: ENHRY and SYGVKD. This CDR3 is 16 amino acids long. The germline V and J ends were trimmed by 0 bases and 0 bases, with 11 bases remaining between them.

This clonotype was detected only a few times. This chain uses TRBV4-2 with TRBJ1-5, with 9 positions matching TRBD1. The V and J ends lost 4 bases and 0 bases, in that order; junction bases with no gene match: 4. This CDR3 comprises 16 residues. In germline, CDR1 is LGHNA, CDR2 YNFKEQ. CDR3: CASSRTGEYSNQPQHF. CDR3 nucleotides: TGTGCCAGCAGCCGGACAGGGGAATATAGCAATCAGCCCCAGCATTTT.

The V call is TRBV2, the J call TRBJ1-6; 10 nucleotides align to TRBD1. The CDR3 is 16 residues long. Germline trimming cut 4 bases from V and 7 bases from J; bases unmatched to any gene: 7. Germline loops: CDR1 SNHLY, CDR2 FYNNEI. The CDR3 DNA reads as TGTGCCAGCAGTGCCGACAGGGGGCGCGGGAATTCACCCCTCCACTTT. Its protein is CASSADRGRGNSPLHF.

This clonotype was seen more than once but under ten times. This chain uses TRBV4-1 with TRBJ1-4, with D possibly being TRBD1 (6 bases). The germline V gene has CDR1 MGHRA and CDR2 YSYEKL. The CDR3 is 16 amino acids. Trimming cost V 1 base and J 8 bases, with 17 bases left between them. CDR3 coding DNA: TGCGCCAGCAGCCAAGCTTCAGGGGCCGGAGGGGAAAAACTGTTTTTT. Protein: CASSQASGAGGEKLFF.

This clonotype was found a few times. The chain is built from TRBV7-2 and TRBJ2-1; a possible D gene is TRBD2 (5 bases). The CDR3 contains 16 residues. Trimming stripped 5 bases from V and 4 bases from J, with 18 bases between. Germline loops: CDR1 SGHTA, CDR2 FQGNSA. CDR3 in amino acids: CASSPKRTGFYNEQFF. The DNA for the CDR3 is TGTGCCAGCAGCCCAAAGAGGACGGGATTTTACAATGAGCAGTTCTTC. The full variable domain, completed using reference TRBV7-2 and TRBJ2-1, is GAGVSQSPSNKVTEKGKDVELRCDPISGHTALYWYRQSLGQGLEFLIYFQGNSAPDKSGLPSDRFSAERTGGSVSTLTIQRTQQEDSAVYLCASSPKRTGFYNEQFFGPGTRLTVL.